These T cell receptor beta chains were read from a single sample in a study of regulatory T cells in long-lasting Graves disease. TCRdb re-derived calls from the multiplex PCR reads in MiXCR, one entry per CDR3 protein. The table shows roughly 440,000 distinct CDR3 sequences, with roughly 17% occurring only once. These data were likewise used in another study, on T cells in Graves' hyperthyroidism and ophthalmopathy.

The specimen comprised peripheral blood mononuclear cells (PBMCs), sampled at new diagnosis, from a patient treated with antithyroid drugs. The receptor source for this set is a woman in her late teens or twenties with Graves disease. Each CDR3 is given without its conserved first and last residue. Fields, in order: V gene, D gene, CDR3 protein. The D gene is left open where the match is weak.

v_call: TRBV28; d_call: -; cdr3_aa: ASRLLRVGQETQY
v_call: TRBV6-1; d_call: TRBD1; cdr3_aa: ASKPGQTYEQY
v_call: TRBV5-1; d_call: TRBD2; cdr3_aa: ASSPESGMGEQY
v_call: TRBV6-5; d_call: -; cdr3_aa: ASSYSLGRYT
v_call: TRBV7-8; d_call: -; cdr3_aa: ASSLIGGVYEQY
v_call: TRBV19; d_call: -; cdr3_aa: ASSIVGSYEQY
v_call: TRBV19; d_call: -; cdr3_aa: ASKGGHSYNEQF
v_call: TRBV11-3; d_call: TRBD2; cdr3_aa: ASSTGLAGTSYEQY
v_call: TRBV27; d_call: -; cdr3_aa: ASSLRVRRGSRQF
v_call: TRBV18; d_call: TRBD1; cdr3_aa: ASSTDTGGGNGYT
v_call: TRBV9; d_call: -; cdr3_aa: ASSPGKWGLATSTDTQY
v_call: TRBV7-2; d_call: -; cdr3_aa: ASSTSRDTPWEQY
v_call: TRBV6-1; d_call: TRBD1; cdr3_aa: ASSPGQGVEAGELF
v_call: TRBV5-6; d_call: -; cdr3_aa: ASSLLGSGTNTEAF
v_call: TRBV20-1; d_call: TRBD2; cdr3_aa: SADGGENEQF
v_call: TRBV18; d_call: TRBD1; cdr3_aa: ASSPLGQGASSGNTIY
v_call: TRBV19; d_call: -; cdr3_aa: ASSIDPGTNTEAF
v_call: TRBV5-1; d_call: -; cdr3_aa: ASSIGQSNEQF
v_call: TRBV27; d_call: -; cdr3_aa: ASSLQTSSYNSPLH
v_call: TRBV7-2; d_call: -; cdr3_aa: ASSPNWAPKTQY
v_call: TRBV30; d_call: TRBD2; cdr3_aa: AWSFPIGAGGTTDTQY
v_call: TRBV10-2; d_call: -; cdr3_aa: ASSESVEKPYEQY
v_call: TRBV5-1; d_call: -; cdr3_aa: ASSWGRQGNTEAF
v_call: TRBV6-2/TRBV6-3; d_call: TRBD1; cdr3_aa: ASSYPRGINQPQH
v_call: TRBV18; d_call: TRBD1; cdr3_aa: ASSPDRDGYGYT
v_call: TRBV15; d_call: -; cdr3_aa: ATSLLTGRAF
v_call: TRBV20-1; d_call: TRBD2; cdr3_aa: SARAGGVGKNIQY
v_call: TRBV10-3; d_call: TRBD2; cdr3_aa: AISESTGSGSDEQF
v_call: TRBV7-2; d_call: -; cdr3_aa: ASSMDTPLNNSPLH
v_call: TRBV14; d_call: -; cdr3_aa: ASSQAQNYYNEQF
v_call: TRBV6-2/TRBV6-3; d_call: TRBD2; cdr3_aa: ASRYNSGRLYNEQF